This entry concerns a single T cell receptor beta chain. The data were obtained in a study of cytomegalovirus exposure and HLA in healthy donors. The wider study: Among around 170 million T cells, an earlier analysis found around 100 million unique TCR beta sequences.

This CDR3 region has 13 residues. Trimming cost V 10 bases and J 10 bases; bases outside gene matches: 11. Per germline, CDR1 LNHDA and CDR2 SQIVND (reference sequence). 13 Jbeta primers and 60 Vbeta primers were used for the PCR. Data came from immunoSEQ multiplex PCR; TCRdb stores just in-frame clones and leaves some out. Found here are about 140,000 clones, more than 75% of them singletons; the top ten hold roughly 7.7%. This chain joins TRBV19 and TRBJ2-1; 9 bases agree with TRBD1. The sequence came from a woman between 50 and 59 years old in good health and CMV-seropositive. Sequenced: PBMCs. The CDR3 region has the DNA TGTGCCACTAAGGACAGGGGATGGTTGGAGCAGTTCTTC. This gives the protein CATKDRGWLEQFF. Together with reference TRBV19 and TRBJ2-1, the CDR3 gives the full variable domain: DGGITQSPKYLFRKEGQNVTLSCEQNLNHDAMYWYRQDPGQGLRLIYYSQIVNDFQKGDIAEGYSVSREKKESFPLTVTSAQKNPTAFYLCATKDRGWLEQFFGPGTRLTVL.